These 19 T cell receptor beta chains were sequenced from one sample in a study of T cell clones after liver transplantation. Profiled with immunoSEQ multiplex PCR; TCRdb holds only in-frame clones, not every one. The sample includes 53,000 or so clones, around 85% of them seen just once. The material was CD4+ T cells from blood, obtained before liver transplant. The receptor set was obtained from a human donor who received a liver transplant.

This chain joins TRBV6-1 and TRBJ2-7; D is ambiguous. V was trimmed by 6 bases and J by 2 bases, leaving 8 bases between them. Per the germline V gene, CDR1 is MNHNS and CDR2 is SASEGT. The CDR3 loop spans 12 amino acids. CDR3 DNA: TGTGCCAGCAGGCCAGAAGCCTACGAGCAGTACTTC. Protein product: CASRPEAYEQYF.

The V call is TRBV4-3, the J call TRBJ1-3; the D is unclear. This CDR3 region has 15 residues. Germline V gene sequence: CDR1 LGHNA, CDR2 YSLEER. Trimming pared 4 bases from V and 0 bases from J, leaving 10 bases between. The CDR3 region has the DNA TGCGCCAGCAGCCCGATAATTAGCTCTGGAAACACCATATATTTT. This gives the protein CASSPIISSGNTIYF.

The V gene is TRBV29-1, the J gene TRBJ1-1; D is perhaps TRBD1 (6 bases). There are 12 residues in the CDR3. Looked up from germline, CDR1 is SQVTM and CDR2 is ANQGSEA. V lost 3 bases to trimming and J lost 6 bases, with 11 bases between them. CDR3 bases: TGCAGCGTTGATTCGGGGGGCTCTGAAGCTTTCTTT. This gives the protein CSVDSGGSEAFF.

V usage is TRBV5-5 and J usage is TRBJ2-5, with D possibly TRBD1 on 6 matching bases. Per germline, CDR1 SGHKS and CDR2 YYEKEE (reference sequence). The V and J ends lost 4 bases and 5 bases respectively, with 12 bases between them. CDR3 length: 13 amino acids. The CDR3 coding sequence is TGTGCCAGCAGCGCCAGGGGTCGCGAGACCCAGTACTTC. Amino acids: CASSARGRETQYF.

Turning to this clone: Sequence at one end of the junction differs from germline and may be a read error. The CDR3 DNA reads TGTGCCAGCAGTGACGGCGGACCAAATTCACCCACAAATACGCAGTATTTT. It is translated as CASSDGGPNSPTNTQYF. V gene TRBV6-4 combines with J gene TRBJ2-3; the D is unclear. In germline, CDR1 is MRHNA, CDR2 SNTAGT. This CDR3 contains 17 residues.

The rearrangement links TRBV7-3 to TRBJ2-3; TRBD1 matches at 7 bases. The CDR3 is made up of 15 amino acids. V gave up 4 bases and J gave up 2 bases; unmatched junction bases: 6. Per germline, CDR1 SGHTA and CDR2 FQGTGA. CDR3 region: CASSSRDSYTDTQYF. DNA of the CDR3: TGTGCCAGCAGCTCCAGGGACAGTTACACAGATACGCAGTATTTT.

V and J are TRBV5-1 and TRBJ2-7; TRBD1 might be the D (6 bases). Germline V lookup: CDR1 SGHRS, CDR2 YFSETQ. V lost 4 bases, J lost 2 bases, and 13 bases lay in between. The CDR3 spans 14 residues. CDR3 nucleotide sequence: TGCGCCAGCAGCCAGCTAGGGGGAACCTACGAGCAGTACTTC. Its protein product is CASSQLGGTYEQYF.

This sequence joins TRBV5-1 and TRBJ2-3; TRBD2 aligns across 7 bases. The CDR3 covers 13 residues. The junction had 12 bases not matched to a gene; V was cut back by 7 bases and J by 10 bases. CDR1 and CDR2 (germline): SGHRS, YFSETQ. The CDR3 DNA is TGCGCCAGCGCCCAGCGCTTGACTAGCTCGCAGTATTTT. This encodes CASAQRLTSSQYF.

The V and J genes are TRBV10-2 and TRBJ2-5; either TRBD1 or TRBD2 may fit D (5 bases each). V gave up 10 bases and J gave up 0 bases, with 24 bases separating them. The CDR3 contains 17 residues. CDR1 and CDR2 from the germline V gene are WSHSY and SAAADI. CDR3 loop: CATREGSTNSYQETQYF. CDR3 nucleotide sequence: TGCGCCACACGAGAGGGGAGCACTAATTCGTACCAAGAGACCCAGTACTTC.

The chain carries TRBV5-1 and TRBJ2-3, with 9 bases identical to TRBD2. The CDR3 spans 16 residues. Germline CDR1 is SGHRS and CDR2 is YFSETQ. J lost 6 bases, V lost 3 bases, and 11 bases had no gene match. Here the CDR3 reads CASSWALAGNSDTQYF. For the CDR3, the DNA is TGCGCCAGCAGCTGGGCCCTAGCGGGAAATTCCGATACGCAGTATTTT.

The genes are TRBV7-2 and TRBJ2-3, with 11 positions matching TRBD1. This CDR3 has 14 amino acids. V lost 6 bases to trimming and J lost 6 bases; unmatched junction nucleotides: 5. Looked up from germline, CDR1 is SGHTA and CDR2 is FQGNSA. DNA for the CDR3: TGTGCCAGCAGTCGCGGACAGGGGGCCGATACGCAGTATTTT. It is translated as CASSRGQGADTQYF.

This clone was seen a handful of times. The V gene is TRBV5-4, the J gene TRBJ2-6; D remains ambiguous. V lost 4 bases to trimming and J lost 0 bases, with 8 bases between them. The germline gives CDR1 SGHNT, CDR2 YYREEE (reference sequence). The length of the CDR3 is 15 residues. The CDR3 nucleotides are TGTGCCAGCAGCCAGAAGAGCTCTGGGGCCAACGTCCTGACTTTC. Protein sequence: CASSQKSSGANVLTF.

V usage is TRBV10-3 and J usage is TRBJ2-1; a possible D gene is TRBD2 (5 bases). Trimming removed 2 bases at V and 9 bases at J, with 11 bases between. This CDR3 spans 13 amino acids. The germline gives CDR1 ENHRY, CDR2 SYGVKD. CDR3 DNA: TGTGCCATCAGTGAGGGACTCGTCGCTGAGCAGTTCTTC. As protein: CAISEGLVAEQFF.

The chain is built from TRBV5-5 and TRBJ1-1; 12 bases agree with TRBD1. The germline V gene has CDR1 SGHKS and CDR2 YYEKEE (reference sequence). This CDR3 is built from 15 residues. With 4 bases clipped from V and 4 bases from J, the junction kept 5 bases outside the gene matches. The CDR3 reads CASSPRGQGATEAFF. The CDR3 DNA is TGTGCCAGCAGCCCTAGGGGACAGGGGGCCACTGAAGCTTTCTTT.

The chain is built from TRBV6-1 and TRBJ2-7; 7 nucleotides match TRBD2. Germline values: CDR1 MNHNS, CDR2 SASEGT. CDR3 length: 16 amino acids. V lost 4 bases, J lost 7 bases, and 16 bases stayed unmatched. In DNA, the CDR3 is TGTGCCAGCAGTGCAATTCGGGGGGTGTTGGTACTTGAGCAGTACTTC. Its translation: CASSAIRGVLVLEQYF.

The V call is TRBV19, the J call TRBJ2-5; D gene uncertain. The V gene lost 5 bases and the J gene lost 1 base, with 14 bases spanning the gap. This CDR3 is 15 amino acids long. The germline V gene encodes CDR1 LNHDA and CDR2 SQIVND (reference sequence). For the CDR3, the DNA is TGTGCCAGTAGTCTTACCCATTGGACCCAAGAGACCCAGTACTTC. Translating gives CASSLTHWTQETQYF.

This chain links TRBV5-1 with TRBJ1-3; 9 nucleotides line up with TRBD1. Germline V gene data show CDR1 as SGHRS and CDR2 as YFSETQ. The CDR3 loop spans 16 amino acids. V dropped 4 bases and J dropped 0; count of bases not matched to a gene: 5. CDR3 protein: CASSTGQGSSGNTIYF. The CDR3 DNA is TGCGCCAGCAGCACCGGACAGGGGAGCTCTGGAAACACCATATATTTT. Filled out from reference TRBV5-1 and TRBJ1-3, the complete variable domain reads KAGVTQTPRYLIKTRGQQVTLSCSPISGHRSVSWYQQTPGQGLQFLFEYFSETQRNKGNFPGRFSGRQFSNSRSEMNVSTLELGDSALYLCASSTGQGSSGNTIYFGEGSWLTVV.

A single count supports this clone. DNA for the CDR3: TGTGCCAGCAGCGTATCAGGGGGCACGTGGGAAAAACTGTTTTTT. It translates to CASSVSGGTWEKLFF. V is TRBV2 and J is TRBJ1-4, with TRBD1 matching over 8 bases. The CDR3 length is 15 residues. Germline-derived CDR1 and CDR2 are SNHLY and FYNNEI. With 6 bases clipped from V and 8 bases from J, the junction kept 11 bases outside the gene matches.

The gene calls are TRBV19 and TRBJ2-1; the match to TRBD2 covers 10 bases. V trimming: 1 base; J trimming: 10 bases; junction bases outside the gene matches: 10. Germline V gene lookup returns CDR1 LNHDA and CDR2 SQIVND (reference sequence). This CDR3 comprises 16 residues. CDR3 sequence: CASSIVWTSGSMEQFF. The CDR3 DNA sequence: TGTGCCAGTAGTATAGTTTGGACTAGCGGTTCAATGGAGCAGTTCTTC.